The clone carrying this TCR beta chain has a handful of counts. Looked up from germline, CDR1 is SNHLY and CDR2 is FYNNEI. The CDR3 contains 16 residues. The V and J ends lost 4 bases and 5 bases, in that order; junction bases with no gene match: 10. The data are from a study of T-cell memory formation after mild COVID-19. In TCRdb, the 5' RACE reads were re-called with MiXCR into one record per CDR3 protein. The data contain roughly 620,000 distinct CDR3 sequences, roughly 17% of them singletons. Sequencing used PBMCs or a T cell subset sorted from them (not recorded which). This chain connects TRBV2 to TRBJ2-2; 7 bases map to TRBD1. The clonotype originates from an adult woman who had mild COVID-19 (a few samples of this study predate the infection). Cell type and time point are not known. The CDR3 protein is CASSGPDRLLTGELFF. The DNA of the CDR3 is TGTGCCAGCAGTGGGCCGGACAGGTTACTAACCGGGGAGCTGTTTTTT.